Below are 20 T cell receptor beta chains sequenced from a single sample in a study of blood T cell repertoires in COVID-19. Assay: immunoSEQ multiplex PCR; the TCRdb copy retains only in-frame clones and omits some. The data contain about 230,000 clones, roughly 85% of them seen just once; the ten biggest clones take up roughly 4.6%. Sequenced sample: peripheral blood. Receptor source: a man aged 45-65 years with COVID-19, enrolled during active disease.

V is TRBV6-2 or TRBV6-3 and J is TRBJ1-1; TRBD1 matches at 7 bases. There are 17 residues in the CDR3. CDR1 is MNHEY, CDR2 SVGEGT, per germline. V was pared by 0 bases and J by 0 bases, with 7 bases of the junction left unmatched. CDR3 in amino acids: CASSYSEGGIMNTEAFF. CDR3 sequence (DNA): TGTGCCAGCAGTTACTCGGAAGGGGGCATCATGAACACTGAAGCTTTCTTT.

This chain connects TRBV9 to TRBJ2-2; 12 nucleotides line up with TRBD2. From germline, CDR1 is SGDLS and CDR2 YYNGEE. CDR3 length: 16 residues. The J segment lost 6 bases and the V segment lost 4 bases, leaving 7 bases of the junction unmatched. This CDR3 reads CASSPGLAGYAGELFF. The CDR3 region has the DNA TGTGCCAGCAGCCCAGGACTAGCGGGATACGCCGGGGAGCTGTTTTTT.

V is TRBV18 and J is TRBJ1-5, with D maybe TRBD1 (6 bases). Trimming shortened V by 3 bases and J by 2 bases, and 8 bases separated the two germline ends. The germline CDR1 and CDR2 sequences are KGHSH and LQKENI. The CDR3 sequence is 14 residues long. CDR3 nucleotide sequence: TGTGCCAGCTCACCGTCAGGGGGCAATCAGCCCCAGCATTTT. Translating gives CASSPSGGNQPQHF.

In this sample, this clone turned up a few times. The chain carries TRBV6-5 and TRBJ2-3, with D tentatively TRBD1 (6 bases). Germline V gives CDR1 MNHEY, CDR2 SVGAGI. V was pared by 7 bases and J by 3 bases, with 11 bases between. There are 13 residues in the CDR3. The CDR3 DNA reads as TGTGCCAGCAAGGGGGTGGGAACAGATACGCAGTATTTT. The encoded protein is CASKGVGTDTQYF.

V usage is TRBV19 and J usage is TRBJ1-3; D not resolved. The germline gives CDR1 LNHDA, CDR2 SQIVND (reference sequence). This CDR3 spans 14 amino acids. With 5 bases removed from V and 1 base from J, the gap between germline ends came to 9 bases. CDR3 DNA: TGTGCCAGTAGTGACCGGGTTTCTGGAAACACCATATATTTT. As protein: CASSDRVSGNTIYF.

This sequence joins TRBV7-9 and TRBJ2-7, with D uncertain. This CDR3 comprises 14 residues. V was trimmed by 4 bases and J by 2 bases, leaving 12 bases between them. Germline V gene sequence: CDR1 SEHNR, CDR2 FQNEAQ (reference sequence). Here the CDR3 reads CASSSVRFPYEQYF. In DNA form, the CDR3 reads TGTGCCAGCAGCTCGGTTAGATTTCCCTACGAGCAGTACTTC.

This clone appeared a single time. This chain links TRBV7-8 with TRBJ2-7; 10 bases match TRBD1. Germline trimming cut 11 bases from V and 6 bases from J; bases unmatched to any gene: 10. The germline CDR1 and CDR2 sequences are SGHVS and FQNEAQ. This CDR3 is 13 amino acids long. Here the CDR3 DNA reads TGTGCCGTCGCCGGGACAGGGGCTCTCGAGCAGTACTTC. It yields the protein CAVAGTGALEQYF.

CDR3 amino acids: CASSFQGTGFYGYTF. CDR3 bases: TGTGCCAGCAGCTTTCAGGGGACAGGCTTCTATGGCTACACCTTC. The chain employs TRBV11-2 and TRBJ1-2, with 8 positions matching TRBD1. Germline V gene lookup returns CDR1 SGHAT and CDR2 FQNNGV. CDR3 length: 15 residues. V lost 3 bases and J lost 4; bases outside the gene matches: 7.

The chain links TRBV7-3 to TRBJ1-4; D remains unclear. V lost 1 base and J 5 bases, leaving 14 bases between the germline ends. The CDR3 has 16 amino acids. Germline CDR1 and CDR2: SGHTA and FQGTGA. CDR3 region: CASSLMGRGSNEKLFF. The CDR3 bases are TGTGCCAGCAGCTTAATGGGGAGAGGGAGCAATGAAAAACTGTTTTTT.

This clone was detected once. The chain uses TRBV29-1 and TRBJ2-1; 7 bases fit TRBD1. Germline V lookup: CDR1 SQVTM, CDR2 ANQGSEA. This CDR3 is built from 15 residues. The V and J ends lost 4 bases and 4 bases, in that order; junction bases with no gene match: 10. In DNA form, the CDR3 reads TGCAGCGTTGGAGGGACCGGGACAGTATACAATGAGCAGTTCTTC. This sequence encodes CSVGGTGTVYNEQFF.

The chain recombines TRBV7-9 with TRBJ2-7; 9 nucleotides agree with TRBD1. The trim removed 4 bases at V and 2 bases at J, leaving 6 bases unmatched. Germline V CDR1 and CDR2: SEHNR, FQNEAQ (reference sequence). This CDR3 is built from 15 residues. CDR3 nucleotide sequence: TGTGCCAGCAGCTCTATGGGACAGGGCACCTACGAGCAGTACTTC. Translating gives CASSSMGQGTYEQYF.

CDR3 loop: CASSSGQGGRNEQFF. The CDR3 DNA reads as TGTGCCAGCAGCTCAGGTCAGGGGGGCCGCAATGAGCAGTTCTTC. The chain joins TRBV11-3 to TRBJ2-1; TRBD1 is a possible D gene (7 bases). Germline CDR1 and CDR2: SGHNT and YENEEA. CDR3 length: 15 residues. The V and J ends lost 4 bases and 6 bases respectively, with 16 bases between them.

The J gene is TRBJ1-1, the V gene TRBV5-1; the D gene is possibly TRBD1 (6 bases). Germline values: CDR1 SGHRS, CDR2 YFSETQ. Trimming took off 2 bases at V and 3 bases at J, with 17 bases between the two ends. The CDR3 is made up of 16 amino acids. The CDR3 DNA reads TGCGCCAGCAGCTTTGACAGGCAGGGACGTCACACTGAAGCTTTCTTT. Its protein is CASSFDRQGRHTEAFF.

There are a few counts of this clone. J is TRBJ1-5 and V is TRBV30; D unclear. CDR1 GTSNPN and CDR2 SVGIG come from the germline V gene (reference sequence). Trimming left V 2 bases short and J 1 base short, with 6 bases between. The CDR3 totals 13 residues. The CDR3 nucleotides read TGTGCCTGGAGTTACTGGAGCAATCAGCCCCAGCATTTT. Protein sequence: CAWSYWSNQPQHF.

This clone showed up just once. The chain employs TRBV5-4 and TRBJ2-2; D is possibly TRBD2 (5 bases). Germline loops: CDR1 SGHNT, CDR2 YYREEE (reference sequence). The V and J ends lost 0 bases and 4 bases respectively, with 7 bases between them. This CDR3 spans 14 amino acids. The CDR3 DNA reads TGTGCCAGCAGCTTGGAGCGGCGCACCGGGGAGCTGTTTTTT. It encodes CASSLERRTGELFF.

In its sample, this clone was seen once. V is TRBV27 and J is TRBJ1-1, with TRBD1 as a possible D gene (6 bases). Trimming removed 2 bases at V and 3 bases at J, with 16 bases between. The germline V gene has CDR1 MNHEY and CDR2 SMNVEV (reference sequence). CDR3 size: 16 residues. CDR3: CASSLRSGDLDTEAFF. CDR3 nucleotide sequence: TGTGCCAGCAGTTTAAGGTCAGGGGATTTGGACACTGAAGCTTTCTTT.

The chain links TRBV5-1 to TRBJ2-1; D not resolved. Trimming took 0 bases from V and 0 from J, leaving 10 bases between them. Per germline, CDR1 SGHRS and CDR2 YFSETQ. CDR3 size: 16 residues. The CDR3 region has the DNA TGCGCCAGCAGCTTGGGAGGAAGAAGCTCCTACAATGAGCAGTTCTTC. Protein: CASSLGGRSSYNEQFF.

The CDR3 is CASSLEYGRGGYNEQFF. As DNA, the CDR3 is TGTGCCAGCAGCTTAGAGTATGGGCGCGGGGGCTACAATGAGCAGTTCTTC. The chain combines TRBV7-2 with TRBJ2-1, with TRBD2 matching 7 bases. Per the germline V gene, CDR1 is SGHTA and CDR2 is FQGNSA. This CDR3 region has 17 residues. J lost 3 bases, V lost 1 base, and 9 bases had no gene match.

V and J are TRBV19 and TRBJ1-5, with D hard to call. The CDR3 has 14 residues. The V end lost 7 bases, the J end lost 4 bases, and 14 bases lay between the germline ends. Germline V gives CDR1 LNHDA, CDR2 SQIVND (reference sequence). CDR3: CASTQEGRNQPQHF. The CDR3 DNA sequence: TGTGCCAGTACCCAGGAGGGTAGGAATCAGCCCCAGCATTTT.

This clone was counted between two and nine times. The chain links TRBV5-1 to TRBJ2-2; TRBD1 aligns across 8 bases. The V segment lost 4 bases and the J segment 2 bases; nucleotides outside the gene matches: 7. The germline V gene encodes CDR1 SGHRS and CDR2 YFSETQ. The CDR3 extends over 16 amino acids. The CDR3 nucleotides are TGCGCCAGCAGCCCGTTGGGGACAGGCAACACCGGGGAGCTGTTTTTT. Translated, it gives CASSPLGTGNTGELFF. The full variable domain, completed using reference TRBV5-1 and TRBJ2-2, is KAGVTQTPRYLIKTRGQQVTLSCSPISGHRSVSWYQQTPGQGLQFLFEYFSETQRNKGNFPGRFSGRQFSNSRSEMNVSTLELGDSALYLCASSPLGTGNTGELFFGEGSRLTVL.